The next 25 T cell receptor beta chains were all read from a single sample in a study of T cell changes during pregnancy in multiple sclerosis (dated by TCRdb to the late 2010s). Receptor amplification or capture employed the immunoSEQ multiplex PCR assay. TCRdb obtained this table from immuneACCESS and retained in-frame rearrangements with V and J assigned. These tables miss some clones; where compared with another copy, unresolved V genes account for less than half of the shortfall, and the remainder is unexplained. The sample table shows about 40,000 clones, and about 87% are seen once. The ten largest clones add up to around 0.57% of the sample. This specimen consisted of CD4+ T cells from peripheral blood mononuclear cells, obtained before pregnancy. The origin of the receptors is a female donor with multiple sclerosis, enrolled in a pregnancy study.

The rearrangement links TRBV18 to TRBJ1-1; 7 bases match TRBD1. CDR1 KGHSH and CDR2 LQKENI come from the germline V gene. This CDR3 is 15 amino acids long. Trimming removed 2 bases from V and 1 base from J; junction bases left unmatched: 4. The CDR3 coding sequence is TGTGCCAGCTCACCATTCACAGGGGAGAACACTGAAGCTTTCTTT. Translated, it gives CASSPFTGENTEAFF. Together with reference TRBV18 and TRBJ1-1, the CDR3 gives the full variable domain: NAGVMQNPRHLVRRRGQEARLRCSPMKGHSHVYWYRQLPEEGLKFMVYLQKENIIDESGMPKERFSAEFPKEGPSILRIQQVVRGDSAAYFCASSPFTGENTEAFFGQGTRLTVV.

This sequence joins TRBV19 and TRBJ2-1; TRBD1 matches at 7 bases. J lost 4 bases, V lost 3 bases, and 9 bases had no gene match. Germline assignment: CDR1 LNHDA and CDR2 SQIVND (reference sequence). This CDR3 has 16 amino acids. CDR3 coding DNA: TGTGCCAGTAGTATTCGTCACAGGGGATGGTACAATGAGCAGTTCTTC. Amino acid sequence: CASSIRHRGWYNEQFF.

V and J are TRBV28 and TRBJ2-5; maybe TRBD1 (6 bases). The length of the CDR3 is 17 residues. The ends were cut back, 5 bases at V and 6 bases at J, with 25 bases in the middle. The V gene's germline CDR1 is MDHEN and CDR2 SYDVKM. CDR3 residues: CASSDRSLKQGIKTQYF. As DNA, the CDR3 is TGTGCCAGCAGTGACCGATCCCTTAAACAGGGTATAAAGACCCAGTACTTC.

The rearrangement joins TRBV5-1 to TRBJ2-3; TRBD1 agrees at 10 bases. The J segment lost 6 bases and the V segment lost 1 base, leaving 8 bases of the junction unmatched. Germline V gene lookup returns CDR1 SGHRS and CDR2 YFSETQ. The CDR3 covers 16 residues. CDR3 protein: CASSLLGTGDLDTQYF. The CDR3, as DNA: TGCGCCAGCAGCTTGCTTGGGACAGGGGATCTGGATACGCAGTATTTT.

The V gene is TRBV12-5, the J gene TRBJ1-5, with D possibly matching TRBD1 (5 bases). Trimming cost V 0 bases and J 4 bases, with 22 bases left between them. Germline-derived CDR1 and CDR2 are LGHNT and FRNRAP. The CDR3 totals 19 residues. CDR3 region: CASGLVLDGAPAGNQPQHF. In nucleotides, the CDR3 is TGTGCTAGTGGTTTGGTACTTGATGGGGCCCCCGCTGGAAATCAGCCCCAGCATTTT.

CDR3 coding DNA: TGCGCCAGCAGAGGGAGCGGGGGCACCTACAATGAGCAGTTCTTC. This codes for CASRGSGGTYNEQFF. J is TRBJ2-1 and V is TRBV5-1, with 8 positions matching TRBD2. There are 15 residues in the CDR3. From germline, CDR1 is SGHRS and CDR2 YFSETQ. V shed 5 bases, J shed 2 bases, and the junction held 6 bases outside the gene matches.

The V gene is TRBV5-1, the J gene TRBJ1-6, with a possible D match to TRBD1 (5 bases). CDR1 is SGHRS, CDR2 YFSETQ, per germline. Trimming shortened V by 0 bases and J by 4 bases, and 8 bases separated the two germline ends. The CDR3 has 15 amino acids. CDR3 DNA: TGCGCCAGCAGCTTGGTAGGGGTGTATAATTCACCCCTCCACTTT. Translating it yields CASSLVGVYNSPLHF.

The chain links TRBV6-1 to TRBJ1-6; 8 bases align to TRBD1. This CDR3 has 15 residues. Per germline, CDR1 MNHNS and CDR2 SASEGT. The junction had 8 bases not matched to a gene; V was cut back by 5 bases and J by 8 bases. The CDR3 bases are TGTGCCAGCAGTCCGGTAGGACAGGGTTATTCACCCCTCCACTTT. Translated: CASSPVGQGYSPLHF.

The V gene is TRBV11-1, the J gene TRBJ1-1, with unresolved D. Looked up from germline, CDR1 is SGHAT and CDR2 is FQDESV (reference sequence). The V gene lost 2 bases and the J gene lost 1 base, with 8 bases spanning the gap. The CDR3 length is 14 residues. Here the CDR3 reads CASSLIGRNTEAFF. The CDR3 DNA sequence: TGTGCCAGCAGCTTAATCGGGAGGAACACTGAAGCTTTCTTT.

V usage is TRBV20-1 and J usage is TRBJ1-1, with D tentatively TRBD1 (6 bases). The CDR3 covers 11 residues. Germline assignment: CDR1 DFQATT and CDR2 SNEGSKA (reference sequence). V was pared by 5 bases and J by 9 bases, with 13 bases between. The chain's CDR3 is CSAAGQSKAFF. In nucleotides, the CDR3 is TGCAGTGCTGCTGGACAGAGCAAAGCTTTCTTT.

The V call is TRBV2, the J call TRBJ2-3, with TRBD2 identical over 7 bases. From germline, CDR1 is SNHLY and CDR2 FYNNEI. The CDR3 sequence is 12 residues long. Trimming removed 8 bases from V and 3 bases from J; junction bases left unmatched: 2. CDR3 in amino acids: CASGGETDTQYF. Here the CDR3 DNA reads TGTGCCAGCGGGGGGGAAACAGATACGCAGTATTTT.

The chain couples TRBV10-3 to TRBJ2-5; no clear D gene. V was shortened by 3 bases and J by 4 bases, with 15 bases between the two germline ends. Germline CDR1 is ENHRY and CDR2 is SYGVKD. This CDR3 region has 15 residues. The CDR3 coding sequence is TGTGCCATCAGTGACAACCTCCTCCCAGGAGAGACCCAGTACTTC. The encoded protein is CAISDNLLPGETQYF.

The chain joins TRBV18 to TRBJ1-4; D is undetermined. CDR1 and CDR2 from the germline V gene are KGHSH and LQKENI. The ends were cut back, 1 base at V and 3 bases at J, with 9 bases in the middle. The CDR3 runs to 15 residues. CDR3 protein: CASSPREGSNEKLFF. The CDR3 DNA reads TGTGCCAGCTCACCACGAGAGGGATCTAATGAAAAACTGTTTTTT.

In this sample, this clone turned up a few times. For the CDR3, the DNA is TGTGCCAGCAGCTTACGGACTAGGGGTCCGGAGACCCAGTACTTC. Its protein product is CASSLRTRGPETQYF. The gene calls are TRBV5-4 and TRBJ2-5, with 7 bases identical to TRBD2. The CDR3 is made up of 15 amino acids. Per germline, CDR1 SGHNT and CDR2 YYREEE (reference sequence). Germline trimming cut 2 bases from V and 5 bases from J; bases unmatched to any gene: 9.

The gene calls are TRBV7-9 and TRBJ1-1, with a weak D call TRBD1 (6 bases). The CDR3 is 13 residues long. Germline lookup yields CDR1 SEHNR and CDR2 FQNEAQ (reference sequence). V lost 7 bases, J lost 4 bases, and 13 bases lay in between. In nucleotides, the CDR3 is TGTGCCAGCACCCTCGGACAGAGCACTGAAGCTTTCTTT. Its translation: CASTLGQSTEAFF. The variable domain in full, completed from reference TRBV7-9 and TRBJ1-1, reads DTGVSQNPRHKITKRGQNVTFRCDPISEHNRLYWYRQTLGQGPEFLTYFQNEAQLEKSRLLSDRFSAERPKGSFSTLEIQRTEQGDSAMYLCASTLGQSTEAFFGQGTRLTVV.

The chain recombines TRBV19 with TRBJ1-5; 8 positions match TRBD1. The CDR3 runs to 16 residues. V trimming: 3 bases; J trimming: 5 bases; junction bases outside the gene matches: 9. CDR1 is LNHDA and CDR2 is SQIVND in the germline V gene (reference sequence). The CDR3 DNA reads TGTGCCAGTAGTATCGTTGGGGTGACAGGGGATCAGCCCCAGCATTTT. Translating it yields CASSIVGVTGDQPQHF.

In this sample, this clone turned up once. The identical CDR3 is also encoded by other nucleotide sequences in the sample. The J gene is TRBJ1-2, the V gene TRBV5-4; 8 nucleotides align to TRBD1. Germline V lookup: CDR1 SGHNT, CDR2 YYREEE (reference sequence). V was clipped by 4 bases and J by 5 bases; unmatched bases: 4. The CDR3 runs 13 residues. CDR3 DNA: TGTGCCAGCAGCCTTGACAGGGGTTATGGCTACACCTTC. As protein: CASSLDRGYGYTF.

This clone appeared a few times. CDR3 bases: TGTGCCAGCGCCCGGGACAGGTACGAGCAGTACTTC. The encoded protein is CASARDRYEQYF. The chain recombines TRBV2 with TRBJ2-7; 8 nucleotides line up with TRBD1. V was clipped by 8 bases and J by 4 bases; unmatched bases: 4. Germline values: CDR1 SNHLY, CDR2 FYNNEI. The CDR3 consists of 12 residues.

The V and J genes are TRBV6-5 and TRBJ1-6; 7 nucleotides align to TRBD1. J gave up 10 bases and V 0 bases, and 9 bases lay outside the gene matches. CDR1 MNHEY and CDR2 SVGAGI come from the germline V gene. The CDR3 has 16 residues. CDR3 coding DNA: TGTGCCAGCAGTTACTCACCCCTGGAGGGGGCGTCACCCCTCCACTTT. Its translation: CASSYSPLEGASPLHF.

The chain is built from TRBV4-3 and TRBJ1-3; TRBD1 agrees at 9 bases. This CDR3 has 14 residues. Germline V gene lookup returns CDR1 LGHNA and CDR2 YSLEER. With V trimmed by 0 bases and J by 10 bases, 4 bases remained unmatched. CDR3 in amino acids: CASSQDRDRETIYF. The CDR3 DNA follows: TGCGCCAGCAGCCAAGACCGGGACAGGGAAACCATATATTTT.

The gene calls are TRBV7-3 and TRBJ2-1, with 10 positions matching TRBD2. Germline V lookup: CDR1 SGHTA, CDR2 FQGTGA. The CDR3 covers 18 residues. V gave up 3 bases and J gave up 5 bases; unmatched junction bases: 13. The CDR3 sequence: CASSFRIMSGGANNEQFF. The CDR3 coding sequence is TGTGCCAGCAGCTTTAGGATAATGAGCGGGGGGGCAAACAATGAGCAGTTCTTC.

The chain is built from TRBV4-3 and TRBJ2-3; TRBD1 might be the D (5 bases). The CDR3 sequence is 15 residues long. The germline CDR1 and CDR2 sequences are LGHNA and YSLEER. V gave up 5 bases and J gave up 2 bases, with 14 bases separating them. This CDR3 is CASSGTQGITDTQYF. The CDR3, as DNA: TGCGCCAGCAGCGGTACCCAGGGTATCACAGATACGCAGTATTTT.

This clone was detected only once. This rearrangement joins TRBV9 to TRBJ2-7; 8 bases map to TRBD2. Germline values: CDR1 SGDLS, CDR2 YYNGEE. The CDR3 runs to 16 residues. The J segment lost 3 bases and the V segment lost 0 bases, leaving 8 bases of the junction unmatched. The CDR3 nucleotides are TGTGCCAGCAGCGTAGCGGGAGCGGGGGAGGTCTACGAGCAGTACTTC. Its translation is CASSVAGAGEVYEQYF.

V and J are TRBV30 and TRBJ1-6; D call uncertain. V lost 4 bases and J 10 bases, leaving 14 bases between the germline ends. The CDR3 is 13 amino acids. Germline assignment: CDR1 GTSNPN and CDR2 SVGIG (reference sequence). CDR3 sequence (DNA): TGTGCCTGGATGAGCGTCTTAGGATCACCCCTCCACTTT. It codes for CAWMSVLGSPLHF.

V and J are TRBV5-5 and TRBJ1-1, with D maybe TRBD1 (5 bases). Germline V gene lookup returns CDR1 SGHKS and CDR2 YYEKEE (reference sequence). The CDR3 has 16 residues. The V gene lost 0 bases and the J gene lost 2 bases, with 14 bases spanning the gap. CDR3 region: CASSLAAGNANTEAFF. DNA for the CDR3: TGTGCCAGCAGCTTGGCGGCAGGGAATGCAAACACTGAAGCTTTCTTT.